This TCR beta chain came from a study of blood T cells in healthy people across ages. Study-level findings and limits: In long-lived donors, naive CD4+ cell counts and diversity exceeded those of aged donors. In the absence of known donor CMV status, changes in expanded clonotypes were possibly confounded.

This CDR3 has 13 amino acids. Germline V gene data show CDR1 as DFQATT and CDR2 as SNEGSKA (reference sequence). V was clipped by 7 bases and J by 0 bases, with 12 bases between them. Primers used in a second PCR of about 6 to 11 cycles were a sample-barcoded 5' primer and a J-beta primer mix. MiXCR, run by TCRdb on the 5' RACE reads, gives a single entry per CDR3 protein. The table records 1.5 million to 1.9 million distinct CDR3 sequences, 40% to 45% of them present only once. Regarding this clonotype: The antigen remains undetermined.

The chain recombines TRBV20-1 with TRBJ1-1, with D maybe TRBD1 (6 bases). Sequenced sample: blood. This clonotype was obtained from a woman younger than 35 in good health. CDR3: CSVDGQLNTEAFF. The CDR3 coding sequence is TGCAGTGTTGATGGACAGTTGAACACTGAAGCTTTCTTT.